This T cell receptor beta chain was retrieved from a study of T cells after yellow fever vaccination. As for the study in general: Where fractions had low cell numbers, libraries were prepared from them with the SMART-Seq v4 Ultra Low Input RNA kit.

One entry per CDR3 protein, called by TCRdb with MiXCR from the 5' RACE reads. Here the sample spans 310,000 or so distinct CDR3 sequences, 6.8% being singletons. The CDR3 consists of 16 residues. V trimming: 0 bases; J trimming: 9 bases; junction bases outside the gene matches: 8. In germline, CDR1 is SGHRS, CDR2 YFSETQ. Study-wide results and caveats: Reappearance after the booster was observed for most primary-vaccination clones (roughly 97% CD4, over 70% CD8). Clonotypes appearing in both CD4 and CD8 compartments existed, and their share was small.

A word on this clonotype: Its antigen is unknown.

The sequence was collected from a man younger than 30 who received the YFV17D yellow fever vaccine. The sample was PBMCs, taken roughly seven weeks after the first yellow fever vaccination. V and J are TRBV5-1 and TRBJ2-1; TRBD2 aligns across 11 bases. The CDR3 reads CASSLALAGGPREQFF. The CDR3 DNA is TGCGCCAGCAGCTTGGCCTTAGCGGGGGGGCCCCGTGAGCAGTTCTTC.